This is a list of T cell receptor beta chains from one sample in a study of T cell responses to AZD1222 COVID-19 vaccine. Clones were sequenced by immunoSEQ multiplex PCR, and TCRdb holds only the in-frame ones, with some missing. Of more than 95,000 clones in the sample, 85% to 95% are singletons; the top ten hold less than 6.5%. The sequenced sample was peripheral blood, obtained on day 0 of AZD1222 vaccination. All receptors derive from an adult in good health. CDR3s include the opening cysteine and the closing phenylalanine or tryptophan. A D gene is named only where the DNA matches it firmly. Only part of the rows carry a size: once, few, many, or a class if the clone is expanded.

CDR3 length | J gene | clone size | V gene | D gene | CDR3 protein | CDR3 DNA
13 | TRBJ1-4 | - | TRBV27 | - | CASSQYGSEKLFF | TGTGCCAGCAGCCAGTATGGTAGTGAAAAACTGTTTTTT
14 | TRBJ1-5 | - | TRBV28 | TRBD1 | CASSAQGAVQPQHF | TGTGCCAGCAGTGCACAGGGGGCTGTGCAGCCCCAGCATTTT
12 | TRBJ1-2 | - | TRBV19 | - | CASSTYRDGYTF | TGTGCCAGTAGTACGTACAGGGATGGCTACACCTTC
19 | TRBJ2-1 | - | TRBV11-2 | TRBD2 | CASSHRLAGGRSSYNEQFF | TGTGCCAGCAGTCACCGACTAGCGGGAGGGCGAAGCTCCTACAATGAGCAGTTCTTC
12 | TRBJ2-7 | - | TRBV28 | - | CASKGNSYEQYF | TGTGCCAGCAAGGGGAACTCCTACGAGCAGTACTTC
16 | TRBJ1-6 | - | TRBV4-1 | TRBD1 | CASSQGIGQEDSPLHF | TGCGCCAGCAGCCAAGGGATAGGACAGGAAGATTCACCCCTCCACTTT
13 | TRBJ2-1 | - | TRBV12-3/TRBV12-4 | - | CASSPGSWNEQFF | TGTGCCAGCAGCCCCGGGAGCTGGAATGAGCAGTTCTTC
14 | TRBJ1-1 | - | TRBV6-5 | TRBD1 | CASTRRDSNTEAFF | TGTGCCAGCACCCGGCGGGACAGCAACACTGAAGCTTTCTTT
17 | TRBJ2-1 | - | TRBV18 | TRBD2 | CASSLRLAGGTYNEQFF | TGTGCCAGCTCACTGAGACTAGCGGGAGGGACCTACAATGAGCAGTTCTTC
13 | TRBJ2-5 | - | TRBV30 | - | CAWSHRVQETQYF | TGTGCCTGGAGCCACAGGGTCCAAGAGACCCAGTACTTC
11 | TRBJ2-3 | - | TRBV20-1 | - | CSARDYDTQYF | TGCAGTGCTAGAGATTACGATACGCAGTATTTT
14 | TRBJ2-3 | - | TRBV27 | - | CASSFGTSTDTQYF | TGTGCCAGCAGTTTCGGGACTAGCACAGATACGCAGTATTTT
14 | TRBJ2-5 | - | TRBV7-8 | - | CASSLASAVQTQYF | TGTGCCAGCAGCTTGGCGAGCGCCGTGCAGACCCAGTACTTC
14 | TRBJ1-2 | - | TRBV10-3 | TRBD1 | CAISFQGGNYGYTF | TGTGCCATCAGTTTCCAGGGGGGAAACTATGGCTACACCTTC
14 | TRBJ2-1 | - | TRBV6-5 | TRBD2 | CASSLAGEGGEQFF | TGTGCCAGCAGCCTAGCGGGAGAGGGTGGTGAGCAGTTCTTC
14 | TRBJ2-3 | - | TRBV19 | - | CASSATMGTDTQYF | TGTGCCAGTAGTGCTACCATGGGCACAGATACGCAGTATTTT
14 | TRBJ2-1 | - | TRBV19 | TRBD1 | CASSIGVTGWRQFF | TGTGCCAGTAGTATAGGTGTGACAGGGTGGAGGCAGTTCTTC
13 | TRBJ2-1 | - | TRBV12-3/TRBV12-4 | TRBD1 | CASSNIDRDREVF | TGTGCCAGCAGTAATATTGACCGGGACAGGGAAGTCTTC
15 | TRBJ2-6 | - | TRBV15 | - | CATSRDPGGANVLTF | TGTGCCACCAGCAGAGATCCCGGTGGGGCCAACGTCCTGACTTTC
14 | TRBJ1-1 | - | TRBV6-5 | - | CASSYVGRSGEAFF | TGTGCCAGCAGTTACGTGGGAAGATCCGGTGAAGCTTTCTTT
14 | TRBJ1-6 | - | TRBV20-1 | - | CSASEGGGNSPLHF | TGCAGTGCTAGTGAAGGGGGGGGTAATTCACCCCTCCACTTT
16 | TRBJ2-6 | - | TRBV3-1/TRBV3-2 | - | CASSQVVGSGANVLTF | TGTGCCAGCAGCCAAGTCGTTGGCTCTGGGGCCAACGTCCTGACTTTC
18 | TRBJ1-4 | - | TRBV5-5 | - | CASSPRSPARNSNEKLFF | TGTGCCAGCAGCCCACGGTCCCCAGCTCGCAACTCTAATGAAAAACTGTTTTTT
15 | TRBJ2-7 | - | TRBV9 | - | CASSPRLGGFYEQYF | TGTGCCAGCAGCCCCCGCCTAGGGGGGTTCTACGAGCAGTACTTC
14 | TRBJ2-3 | - | TRBV19 | - | CASLAGNPTDTQYF | TGTGCCAGCCTAGCCGGGAATCCCACAGATACGCAGTATTTT
15 | TRBJ2-7 | - | TRBV19 | TRBD2 | CASSLVAGAKYEQYF | TGTGCCAGTAGTCTAGTAGCGGGAGCGAAATACGAGCAGTACTTC
12 | TRBJ1-2 | - | TRBV24-1 | - | CAPLHPNYGYTF | TGTGCCCCCCTACACCCTAACTATGGCTACACCTTC
15 | TRBJ2-6 | - | TRBV7-9 | - | CASSPQGSGANVLTF | TGTGCCAGCAGCCCACAGGGTTCTGGGGCCAACGTCCTGACTTTC
13 | TRBJ2-5 | - | TRBV18 | TRBD1 | CASSRTGFETQYF | TGTGCCAGCTCTCGGACAGGGTTCGAGACCCAGTACTTC
15 | TRBJ1-6 | once | TRBV5-4 | TRBD1 | CASSLPGQGNSPLHF | TGTGCCAGCAGCTTACCGGGACAGGGGAATTCACCCCTCCACTTT
12 | TRBJ2-1 | - | TRBV9 | - | CASSDTLKEQFF | TGTGCCAGCAGCGACACTCTAAAGGAGCAGTTCTTC
15 | TRBJ2-2 | - | TRBV18 | TRBD1 | CASSPPGQGTGELFF | TGTGCCAGCTCACCCCCGGGACAGGGCACCGGGGAGCTGTTTTTT
16 | TRBJ2-5 | once | TRBV5-1 | - | CASSLANLAGVETQYF | TGCGCCAGCAGCTTGGCCAATCTTGCAGGGGTAGAGACCCAGTACTTC
14 | TRBJ1-2 | - | TRBV6-5 | - | CASSHSGNGNGYTF | TGTGCCAGCAGTCACTCAGGCAATGGAAATGGCTACACCTTC
16 | TRBJ2-2 | - | TRBV5-6 | TRBD2 | CASSLALAGNTGELFF | TGTGCCAGCAGCTTGGCTCTAGCGGGGAACACCGGGGAGCTGTTTTTT
15 | TRBJ2-2 | - | TRBV24-1 | - | CATSDRQPGAGELFF | TGTGCCACCAGTGATAGGCAGCCGGGCGCCGGGGAGCTGTTTTTT
16 | TRBJ2-3 | once | TRBV12-5 | TRBD2 | CASGLTLAGGLDTQYF | TGTGCTAGTGGTTTGACCCTAGCGGGAGGATTAGATACGCAGTATTTT
15 | TRBJ2-1 | - | TRBV9 | - | CASSPPGQPYNEQFF | TGTGCCAGCAGTCCTCCGGGACAACCCTACAATGAGCAGTTCTTC
15 | TRBJ2-7 | once | TRBV23-1 | - | CASSRQKGINYEQYF | TGCGCCAGCAGTCGCCAGAAGGGTATAAACTACGAGCAGTACTTC
16 | TRBJ2-7 | - | TRBV10-3 | TRBD2 | CAIGSTTSGTRYEQYF | TGTGCCATCGGGTCCACGACTAGCGGGACCCGCTACGAGCAGTACTTC
14 | TRBJ2-1 | - | TRBV2 | TRBD2 | CASTGGSSYNEQFF | TGTGCCAGCACCGGGGGGAGCTCCTACAATGAGCAGTTCTTC